The present entry profiles one T cell receptor beta chain with its context. The target antigen is unknown. This entry comes from a study of cytomegalovirus exposure and HLA in healthy donors. Findings and limits, study-wide: Donors were assumed by presence/absence analyses to have roughly uniform sequencing depth. There were some V segments, including TRBV6-2 and TRBV6-3, excluded as indistinguishable. Published work reported that the classifier diagnosed cytomegalovirus status with high specificity and sensitivity.

The PCR contained 60 Vbeta and 13 Jbeta primers. Repertoires were generated with immunoSEQ multiplex PCR, while TCRdb's copy carries only in-frame clones and drops some. The sample table includes 34,000 or so clones. The CDR3 is 19 residues long. The J segment lost 2 bases and the V segment lost 0 bases, leaving 12 bases of the junction unmatched. Germline CDR1 reads SGHRS; CDR2 reads YFSETQ. Sequencing was performed on PBMCs. The receptor comes from a woman in her 40s in good health and CMV-seropositive. V is TRBV5-1 and J is TRBJ2-7; TRBD2 matches at 12 bases. The DNA for the CDR3 is TGCGCCAGCAGCTTGGGACTAGCGGGGGCCCAAGAGAGCGCCTACGAGCAGTACTTC. Its translation is CASSLGLAGAQESAYEQYF.